Listed below are T cell receptor beta chains from one sample, sequenced in a study of cytomegalovirus exposure and HLA in healthy donors. Here immunoSEQ multiplex PCR was the method, and the copy in TCRdb shows in-frame clones only, minus some. The table has over 110,000 clones, 70% to 85% seen once. The material sequenced was PBMCs. The receptors stem from a woman aged 55-70 years in good health and CMV-seropositive. Each CDR3 is given with its conserved first and last residue. D genes are given only for firm matches. Where a row states a size, it is once, few, many or the class of an expanded clone; other rows omit it.

abundance: NA; len: 17; d_gene: TRBD1; v_gene: TRBV4-3; j_gene: TRBJ1-2; CDR3aa: CASSQGFSGQSLWGYTF; CDR3nt: TGCGCCAGCAGCCAAGGGTTTTCGGGACAGAGCCTTTGGGGCTACACCTTC
abundance: NA; len: 14; d_gene: NA; v_gene: TRBV19; j_gene: TRBJ2-7; CDR3aa: CASSLPGSSYEQYF; CDR3nt: TGTGCCAGTAGTTTACCCGGGTCCTCCTACGAGCAGTACTTC
abundance: NA; len: 16; d_gene: TRBD2; v_gene: TRBV7-2; j_gene: TRBJ2-5; CDR3aa: CASSPRLAGLAETQYF; CDR3nt: TGTGCCAGCAGCCCCCGACTAGCGGGATTGGCAGAGACCCAGTACTTC
abundance: NA; len: 13; d_gene: NA; v_gene: TRBV4-3; j_gene: TRBJ2-1; CDR3aa: CASDPGAGDEQFF; CDR3nt: TGCGCCAGCGATCCTGGCGCGGGCGATGAGCAGTTCTTC
abundance: many; len: 12; d_gene: TRBD2; v_gene: TRBV6-6; j_gene: TRBJ2-1; CDR3aa: CASMTSAGEQFF; CDR3nt: TGTGCCAGCATGACTAGCGCCGGAGAGCAGTTCTTC
abundance: few; len: 13; d_gene: NA; v_gene: TRBV2; j_gene: TRBJ1-5; CDR3aa: CASRRQENQPQHF; CDR3nt: TGTGCCAGCAGGCGACAGGAGAATCAGCCCCAGCATTTT
abundance: few; len: 14; d_gene: NA; v_gene: TRBV7-6; j_gene: TRBJ2-1; CDR3aa: CASSSNGDNNEQFF; CDR3nt: TGTGCCAGCAGCAGTAACGGGGACAACAATGAGCAGTTCTTC
abundance: NA; len: 14; d_gene: NA; v_gene: TRBV4-3; j_gene: TRBJ1-5; CDR3aa: CASSQESGNQPQHF; CDR3nt: TGCGCCAGCAGCCAAGAGAGCGGCAATCAGCCCCAGCATTTT
abundance: once; len: 11; d_gene: NA; v_gene: TRBV19; j_gene: TRBJ2-5; CDR3aa: CASSLQETQYF; CDR3nt: TGTGCCAGTAGTCTTCAAGAGACCCAGTACTTC
abundance: NA; len: 18; d_gene: TRBD2; v_gene: TRBV6-1; j_gene: TRBJ2-7; CDR3aa: CASSEEVGGAGGGYEQYF; CDR3nt: TGTGCCAGCAGTGAAGAGGTCGGTGGAGCGGGAGGGGGCTACGAGCAGTACTTC
abundance: NA; len: 16; d_gene: TRBD2; v_gene: TRBV7-2; j_gene: TRBJ2-3; CDR3aa: CASSLGTSGSQGTQYF; CDR3nt: TGTGCCAGCAGCTTAGGGACTAGCGGGAGTCAAGGTACGCAGTATTTT
abundance: NA; len: 16; d_gene: TRBD2; v_gene: TRBV19; j_gene: TRBJ2-7; CDR3aa: CASSGRTSGPSYEQYF; CDR3nt: TGTGCCAGTAGTGGGAGGACTAGCGGACCGTCCTACGAGCAGTACTTC
abundance: NA; len: 17; d_gene: TRBD2; v_gene: TRBV19; j_gene: TRBJ2-3; CDR3aa: CASRTQPGSGSSDTQYF; CDR3nt: TGTGCCAGTCGCACCCAACCGGGGAGCGGGAGCAGCGATACGCAGTATTTT
abundance: NA; len: 15; d_gene: TRBD2; v_gene: TRBV5-1; j_gene: TRBJ2-1; CDR3aa: CASSFERERNNEQFF; CDR3nt: TGCGCCAGCAGCTTCGAGCGGGAGAGAAACAATGAGCAGTTCTTC
abundance: NA; len: 14; d_gene: NA; v_gene: TRBV5-1; j_gene: TRBJ2-3; CDR3aa: CASSWGSDTDTQYF; CDR3nt: TGCGCCAGCAGCTGGGGCAGCGACACAGATACGCAGTATTTT
abundance: NA; len: 13; d_gene: NA; v_gene: TRBV11-2; j_gene: TRBJ1-5; CDR3aa: CASSIAGNQPQHF; CDR3nt: TGTGCCAGCAGCATCGCAGGCAATCAGCCCCAGCATTTT
abundance: NA; len: 15; d_gene: TRBD1; v_gene: TRBV4-1; j_gene: TRBJ1-5; CDR3aa: CASSQTGTGDVTQHF; CDR3nt: TGCGCCAGCAGCCAAACCGGGACAGGGGACGTAACACAGCATTTT
abundance: NA; len: 15; d_gene: TRBD1; v_gene: TRBV9; j_gene: TRBJ1-1; CDR3aa: CASSAWDRKNTEAFF; CDR3nt: TGTGCCAGCAGCGCATGGGACAGAAAGAACACTGAAGCTTTCTTT
abundance: NA; len: 13; d_gene: NA; v_gene: TRBV7-9; j_gene: TRBJ1-1; CDR3aa: CASSLPGSTEAFF; CDR3nt: TGTGCCAGCAGCTTACCGGGGAGCACTGAAGCTTTCTTT
abundance: NA; len: 16; d_gene: NA; v_gene: TRBV5-6; j_gene: TRBJ2-1; CDR3aa: CASSLDIGIPYNEQFF; CDR3nt: TGTGCCAGCAGCTTGGACATCGGGATCCCCTACAATGAGCAGTTCTTC
abundance: few; len: 11; d_gene: NA; v_gene: TRBV11-2; j_gene: TRBJ1-1; CDR3aa: CASSPGTEAFF; CDR3nt: TGTGCCAGCAGCCCGGGTACTGAAGCTTTCTTT
abundance: NA; len: 15; d_gene: NA; v_gene: TRBV7-2; j_gene: TRBJ1-2; CDR3aa: CASSQQGPVNYGYTF; CDR3nt: TGTGCCAGCAGTCAACAGGGACCCGTTAACTATGGCTACACCTTC
abundance: NA; len: 13; d_gene: NA; v_gene: TRBV6-5; j_gene: TRBJ1-2; CDR3aa: CASSYTGDYGYTF; CDR3nt: TGTGCCAGCAGTTACACCGGAGACTATGGCTACACCTTC
abundance: NA; len: 16; d_gene: NA; v_gene: TRBV5-8; j_gene: TRBJ2-3; CDR3aa: CASSPTGKTHTDTQYF; CDR3nt: TGTGCCAGCAGCCCTACCGGGAAAACCCACACAGATACGCAGTATTTT
abundance: NA; len: 14; d_gene: NA; v_gene: TRBV6-6; j_gene: TRBJ1-2; CDR3aa: CASILMGGVGGYTF; CDR3nt: TGTGCCAGCATTCTCATGGGAGGGGTTGGCGGCTACACCTTC
abundance: few; len: 17; d_gene: NA; v_gene: TRBV5-1; j_gene: TRBJ2-6; CDR3aa: CASTGSGLGSGANVLTF; CDR3nt: TGCGCCAGCACTGGTTCGGGTCTTGGCTCTGGGGCCAACGTCCTGACTTTC
abundance: NA; len: 18; d_gene: TRBD2; v_gene: TRBV11-2; j_gene: TRBJ2-3; CDR3aa: CASSLVGTSGREADTQYF; CDR3nt: TGTGCCAGCAGCTTAGTTGGGACTAGCGGGAGGGAGGCAGATACGCAGTATTTT
abundance: NA; len: 14; d_gene: NA; v_gene: TRBV18; j_gene: TRBJ2-5; CDR3aa: CASSPRWEEETQYF; CDR3nt: TGTGCCAGCTCACCACGGTGGGAGGAAGAGACCCAGTACTTC
abundance: NA; len: 15; d_gene: TRBD2; v_gene: TRBV19; j_gene: TRBJ2-2; CDR3aa: CASSIAAGAAGELFF; CDR3nt: TGTGCCAGTAGTATAGCGGCGGGAGCTGCCGGGGAGCTGTTTTTT
abundance: NA; len: 17; d_gene: TRBD2; v_gene: TRBV27; j_gene: TRBJ2-3; CDR3aa: CASTTTSGRAPTDTQYF; CDR3nt: TGTGCCAGCACCACGACTAGCGGGAGGGCCCCCACAGATACGCAGTATTTT
abundance: NA; len: 13; d_gene: TRBD1; v_gene: TRBV5-1; j_gene: TRBJ2-3; CDR3aa: CASSFRGSDTQYF; CDR3nt: TGCGCCAGCAGCTTCAGGGGGTCAGATACGCAGTATTTT
abundance: NA; len: 14; d_gene: TRBD1; v_gene: TRBV7-9; j_gene: TRBJ1-4; CDR3aa: CASSSDRLGEKLFF; CDR3nt: TGTGCCAGCAGCTCGGACAGGTTGGGGGAAAAACTGTTTTTT
abundance: NA; len: 14; d_gene: NA; v_gene: TRBV7-8; j_gene: TRBJ1-2; CDR3aa: CASSFVTGNYGYTF; CDR3nt: TGTGCCAGCAGCTTCGTGACAGGAAACTATGGCTACACCTTC
abundance: NA; len: 14; d_gene: NA; v_gene: TRBV10-3; j_gene: TRBJ1-2; CDR3aa: CAISGRGGNYGYTF; CDR3nt: TGTGCCATCAGTGGAAGGGGAGGTAACTATGGCTACACCTTC
abundance: NA; len: 12; d_gene: NA; v_gene: TRBV29-1; j_gene: TRBJ2-1; CDR3aa: CSVEPTGNEQFF; CDR3nt: TGCAGCGTAGAACCAACGGGGAATGAGCAGTTCTTC
abundance: NA; len: 14; d_gene: TRBD1; v_gene: TRBV5-1; j_gene: TRBJ2-1; CDR3aa: CASSSGGTGDEQFF; CDR3nt: TGCGCCAGCAGCTCGGGGGGGACAGGGGATGAGCAGTTCTTC
abundance: NA; len: 13; d_gene: NA; v_gene: TRBV5-4; j_gene: TRBJ1-2; CDR3aa: CASSLEQAYGYTF; CDR3nt: TGTGCCAGCAGCTTAGAACAGGCCTATGGCTACACCTTC
abundance: NA; len: 17; d_gene: TRBD2; v_gene: TRBV5-4; j_gene: TRBJ2-5; CDR3aa: CASSLKTSGATGETQYF; CDR3nt: TGTGCCAGCAGCTTGAAGACTAGCGGAGCCACGGGGGAGACCCAGTACTTC
abundance: NA; len: 17; d_gene: TRBD1; v_gene: TRBV7-8; j_gene: TRBJ2-3; CDR3aa: CASSLPPSGTGGDTQYF; CDR3nt: TGTGCCAGCAGCTTACCACCATCCGGGACAGGGGGCGATACGCAGTATTTT
abundance: NA; len: 17; d_gene: TRBD2; v_gene: TRBV4-1; j_gene: TRBJ2-2; CDR3aa: CASSQGVASGAPGELFF; CDR3nt: TGCGCCAGCAGCCAGGGGGTTGCTAGCGGGGCCCCCGGGGAGCTGTTTTTT
abundance: NA; len: 16; d_gene: NA; v_gene: TRBV28; j_gene: TRBJ2-2; CDR3aa: CASSSVGGVGTGELFF; CDR3nt: TGTGCCAGCAGTTCCGTAGGAGGGGTTGGCACCGGGGAGCTGTTTTTT
abundance: NA; len: 15; d_gene: NA; v_gene: TRBV27; j_gene: TRBJ2-7; CDR3aa: CASSLDAGSLYEQYF; CDR3nt: TGTGCCAGCAGTTTAGACGCAGGCTCTCTCTACGAGCAGTACTTC
abundance: NA; len: 14; d_gene: TRBD2; v_gene: TRBV6-5; j_gene: TRBJ2-1; CDR3aa: CASTRTSAPNEQFF; CDR3nt: TGTGCCAGCACCCGGACTAGCGCTCCAAATGAGCAGTTCTTC
abundance: NA; len: 15; d_gene: TRBD2; v_gene: TRBV7-7; j_gene: TRBJ2-1; CDR3aa: CASSPSGRASNEQFF; CDR3nt: TGTGCTAGCAGCCCCAGCGGGAGGGCCTCGAATGAGCAGTTCTTC
abundance: NA; len: 17; d_gene: NA; v_gene: TRBV7-2; j_gene: TRBJ1-3; CDR3aa: CASSSLPVRVAGNTIYF; CDR3nt: TGTGCCAGCAGCTCCCTCCCGGTGCGGGTAGCGGGAAACACCATATATTTT